The 6 T cell receptor beta chains in this list originate from one sample, sequenced in a study of blood T cell repertoires in COVID-19. Using immunoSEQ multiplex PCR, the repertoire was profiled, and TCRdb retains in-frame clones only, with some absent. This sample yields approximately 150,000 clones, of which 84% are seen a single time; around 6.7% belongs to the top ten. What was sequenced was peripheral blood. These TCRs come from a woman between 50 and 59 years old in a cohort sampled during active or convalescent COVID-19.

This rearrangement joins TRBV24-1 to TRBJ1-5; D gene unclear. CDR1 is KGHDR and CDR2 is SFDVKD in the germline V gene. This CDR3 is built from 12 residues. V was pared by 4 bases and J by 6 bases, with 6 bases between. This CDR3 reads CATSDGVQPQHF. CDR3 nucleotide sequence: TGTGCCACCAGTGACGGGGTTCAGCCCCAGCATTTT.

The chain is built from TRBV2 and TRBJ1-2; D remains unclear. Germline V CDR1 and CDR2: SNHLY, FYNNEI. The CDR3 length is 12 residues. V was cut by 5 bases and J by 4 bases, with 8 bases left in between. CDR3 region: CASSPTAYGYTF. Written as DNA, the CDR3 is TGTGCCAGCAGTCCAACAGCCTATGGCTACACCTTC.

This chain links TRBV27 with TRBJ1-5; 7 nucleotides match TRBD1. Per germline, CDR1 MNHEY and CDR2 SMNVEV (reference sequence). The CDR3 has 17 residues. After removal of 4 bases from V and 0 bases from J, the junction contained 9 bases not matched to a gene. CDR3 nucleotide sequence: TGTGCCAGCAGTTCCCAAATCCGACAGGGTAGCAATCAGCCCCAGCATTTT. Translation: CASSSQIRQGSNQPQHF.

This chain uses TRBV10-2 with TRBJ1-6; no firm D call. The CDR3 has 14 residues. CDR1 and CDR2 (germline): WSHSY, SAAADI. V was cut by 6 bases and J by 10 bases, with 16 bases left in between. The CDR3 here is CASRAGLTGSPLHF. The CDR3 DNA follows: TGCGCCAGCAGGGCAGGCCTCACGGGATCACCCCTCCACTTT.

The chain couples TRBV2 to TRBJ2-5, with a tentative D call TRBD1 (6 bases). The CDR3 runs to 14 residues. Germline V gene data show CDR1 as SNHLY and CDR2 as FYNNEI. The V end lost 8 bases, the J end lost 5 bases, and 18 bases lay between the germline ends. CDR3 nucleotide sequence: TGTGCCAGCGGGACAAGCAGGCAGCCGGAGACCCAGTACTTC. Translating it yields CASGTSRQPETQYF.

Only a few counts were recorded for this clone. This sequence joins TRBV12-3 or TRBV12-4 and TRBJ1-1, with D uncertain. This CDR3 comprises 12 residues. Trimming took off 3 bases at V and 6 bases at J, with 8 bases between the two ends. The CDR3 nucleotides are TGTGCCAGCAGTTTTACTTCCTCTGAAGCTTTCTTT. It translates to CASSFTSSEAFF.